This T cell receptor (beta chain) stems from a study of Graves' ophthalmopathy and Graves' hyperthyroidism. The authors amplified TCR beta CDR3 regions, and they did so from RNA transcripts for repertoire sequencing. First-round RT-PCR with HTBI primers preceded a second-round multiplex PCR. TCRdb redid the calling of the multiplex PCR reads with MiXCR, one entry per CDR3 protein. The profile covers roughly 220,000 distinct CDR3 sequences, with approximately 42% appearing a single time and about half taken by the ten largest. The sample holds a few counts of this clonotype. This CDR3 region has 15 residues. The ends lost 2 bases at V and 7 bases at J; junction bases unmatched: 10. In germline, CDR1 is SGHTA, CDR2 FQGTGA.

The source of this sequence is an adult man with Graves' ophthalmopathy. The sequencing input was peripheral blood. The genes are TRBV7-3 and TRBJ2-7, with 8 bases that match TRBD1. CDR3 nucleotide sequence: TGTGCCAGCAGCTTAGAGCCGGCAGGGGGCTTAGAGCAGTACTTC. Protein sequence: CASSLEPAGGLEQYF.